This TCR beta chain stems from a study of cytomegalovirus exposure and HLA in healthy donors listed by TCRdb under 2017. Turning to the overall study: According to an earlier analysis of several hundred of the donors, some 170 million T cells yielded roughly 110 million unique TCR beta sequences and approximately 300 Gb of sequence data. A later analysis re-analyzed previously published TCR beta repertoires from approximately 700 donors and added high-resolution HLA genotyping to study TCR occurrence patterns. Using immunosequencing, the study profiled T cell repertoires from 550 to 750 subjects and related those repertoires to cytomegalovirus serostatus. High-throughput TCR immunosequencing, statistical association of individual TCRs with disease status, and machine learning were combined to predict cytomegalovirus infection status. Of the 350 to 450 genotyped donors, roughly 80% fell in the genetic ancestry cluster associated with self-reported Caucasian donors. Roughly 5 DR-DQ haplotypes were treated as single units for association and clustering because of strong linkage in the cohort. Donor age, sex, ethnicity and CMV serostatus were compiled alongside the repertoire data. Every repertoire in the discovery cohort had been generated on one and the same sequencing platform. The number of donors typed differed by locus, with roughly 629-640 for A, B, C, DRB1 and DQB1, over 500 for DQA1, over 600 for DPA1, and some 450 for DPB1. Among roughly 400 genotyped donors of the cohort, an average of roughly 230,000 unique TCR beta nucleotide sequences was sequenced per donor, of which 15% to 20% were non-productive. Both class I and class II loci were covered by HLA typing, at four-digit resolution. An early release covering around 630 HLA-typed donors comprised about 300 gigabases of sequencing data and roughly 86 million unique TCR sequences. In the later analysis, no new phenotypic data were used to find candidate immune exposures; instead, reliance was placed on TCR beta sequences and their occurrence across donors. A later genetic analysis took genome-wide SNP genotypes for about 55% of the 666 donors and used that subset as a discovery cohort. In an earlier analysis of 500 to 650 of the donors, high-throughput TCR beta sequencing was used to judge whether each TCR beta V gene segment behaved as functional or pseudogenic. Besides the first cohort of roughly 700 subjects, a separate validation cohort made up of 120 or so different subjects was used. The study aimed to test whether signatures of past pathogen exposure could be identified by cataloging public T cell receptors.

Libraries were built with the immunoSEQ multiplex PCR assay. A mixture of 60 forward primers for TCR Vbeta segments and 13 reverse primers for TCR Jbeta segments was used in the multiplex PCR. A multiplex PCR assay on genomic DNA amplified the CDR3 region of rearranged TCR beta genes. Amplified TCR beta libraries were sequenced as 87-base-pair reads on the Illumina HiSeq System. The paper's processing steps were these. A later analysis counted about 80 million unique TCR beta chains across the 666 repertoires, and 9.5 million to 11 million of these chains were shared by at least two donors. Raw reads were error-corrected and collapsed into unique sequences with a nearest-neighbor algorithm that merged closely related sequences to remove PCR and sequencing errors. CDR3 sequences were aligned to IMGT reference sequences to assign V, D and J gene segments. For a sequence to be retained, a match of at least six nucleotides was required to both a V gene segment and a J gene segment. A rearrangement was called productive if the CDR3 had no stop codons and remained in frame with V and J, and every other rearrangement was called non-productive. Following IMGT convention, CDR3 was defined as the stretch from the second conserved V-encoded cysteine to the conserved J-encoded phenylalanine. In an earlier analysis of 587 of the donors, sequences lacking an unambiguous match to a single V gene segment were excluded. In an earlier analysis of 587 of the donors, a V segment was called functional when productive rearrangements were above 56.7%, and segregating when the standard deviation between donors exceeded 5%. To diagnose cytomegalovirus status from the catalog of TCR beta chain sequences, a statistical classification framework was built. In a later analysis, V and J genes were assigned by comparing TCR nucleotide sequences against IMGT/GENE-DB human TR gene sequences. Using the TCRdist pipeline, a later analysis assigned CDR3 sequences along with most-parsimonious VDJ recombination scenarios. In a later analysis, each TCR beta chain was defined by its CDR3 amino acid sequence together with its V-gene family, and reads lacking a unique V-gene family were excluded. To address suspected cross-contamination and a sequencing artifact, a later analysis removed approximately 590 highly shared, low-generation-probability nucleotide sequences. A later analysis calculated a clonal expansion index for each public chain from normalized within-repertoire ranks of inferred template counts. Generation probabilities in a later analysis came from a VDJ recombination model fitted to out-of-frame rearrangements, and those results were checked against IGoR. Hypergeometric tests were used in a later analysis to score TCR-TCR, TCR-HLA and TCR-CMV co-occurrence, with a repertoire-size bias correction applied to the TCR pairs. In a later analysis, false discovery rates were estimated by permuting HLA or CMV assignments 20 times. In a later analysis, co-occurring TCRs were grouped using DBSCAN, with TCRdist sequence similarity added in when clustering inside HLA-allele-positive subsets. Repertoires with fewer than 30,000 or more than 120,000 public chains were left out of co-occurrence clustering, as were four to six repertoires with anomalous nucleotide sharing. The source is immuneACCESS, and TCRdb retained only in-frame sequences with V and J called. Part of the clones is not carried over; for the studies checked, unresolved V genes explain less than half of this, and the remainder is unexplained. That table gives V, J and clone size, and the DNA gave D and trimming. The sample includes about 120,000 clones, with around a tenth observed a single time. The ten top clones hold less than 4% of the sample.

V sheds 5 bases and J sheds 4 bases, leaving 17 bases between their ends. Based on the germline V gene (reference sequence), the CDR1 and CDR2 sequences are LNHNV and YYDKDF. Its CDR3 holds 15 amino acids, cysteine through phenylalanine. Only the CDR3 portion is preserved as DNA: 45 bases, with reading frame beginning at the first base. The cohort was made up of 666 healthy bone marrow donors. At the time of sampling, all cohort members were nominally healthy, though unrecorded immune exposures were likely present. The donor was CMV seronegative and was included in the group of several hundred seronegative cohort members. Each donor provided a peripheral blood sample, and peripheral blood mononuclear cells were used for TCR beta sequencing. Genomic DNA was extracted from the blood cell samples with the Qiagen DNeasy Blood Extraction Kit. General conclusions and limits of the study: When HLA alleles, especially DR and DQ, strongly co-occurred, TCR associations were difficult to assign to individual alleles. Linkage disequilibrium might explain the correlated functional status among segregating V segments, but an unknown experimental factor could not be excluded. A further reported finding was that TCR beta sequences accurately predicted the HLA-A and HLA-B alleles for most subjects in the first cohort. Sequencing depth was assumed to be roughly uniform across donors in the presence/absence analyses, though that assumption may not hold. Because HLA typing was unavailable for some donors at each locus, only the typed subset was used in association tests. A later analysis associated 16,951 TCR beta sequences with specific HLA alleles at a false discovery rate of 0.05. While some public TCRs were present in many individuals, most TCR sequences turned up only very rarely across donors. The 87-base-pair reads could not distinguish some IMGT-functional V segments, including TRBV6-2 and TRBV6-3, so those segments were excluded. In a later analysis, the rate of TCR association differed among HLA loci, with DRB1 alleles having the most associated TCRs and HLA-C alleles having the fewest. This cohort had only TCR beta chains sequenced, and the lack of alpha or paired-chain data limited which features could be detected. CMV serostatus was the only immune exposure information available for the cohort. A group of highly shared sequence variants was considered likely to be a technical artifact of the sequencing pipeline. Because counts were too low, around 18 rarely observed V segments, including chromosome 9 orphons, were left out of the earlier analysis of a few hundred of the donors. According to the authors, the approach could potentially be generalized to other disease states and immunological phenotypes. In an earlier analysis of about 540 of the donors, most TCR beta V segments were observed in productive rearrangements about 87% or about 30% of the time, broadly matching IMGT annotations. Three of the identified cytomegalovirus-associated TCR beta chains were confirmed in vitro to be specific for cytomegalovirus antigens. Cytomegalovirus status was reported to be diagnosed by the classifier with high specificity and sensitivity in both the original and validation cohorts. A total of fewer than 200 TCR beta chains were listed by the study as associated with cytomegalovirus. A later analysis reported that several top co-occurrence clusters appeared linked to parvovirus B19, influenza, CMV and Epstein-Barr virus. A later genetic analysis reported fewer N-insertions in productive TCRs among donors in an Asian-associated ancestry cluster than the roughly 690-donor mean. In a later analysis, most CMV-associated TCR beta chains were found to appear HLA-restricted, with HLA associations seemingly driven largely by CMV exposure. In a later analysis, HLA-associated TCR beta chains were found to be more clonally expanded and to have lower generation probabilities than equally common non-associated chains. In a later genetic analysis, a missense DCLRE1C variant was associated with V-gene and J-gene trimming of TCR beta chains, and the association was replicated in an independent cohort.

With regard to this clone: Its cognate antigen has yet to be identified. Base qualities are not recorded, but no much larger clone differs from it by a single base.

Sequencing was performed on PBMCs. The sequence links TRBV15 to TRBJ1-2; the D gene is possibly TRBD1, with 5 bases matching. The source is a man aged 25-45 years in good health and CMV-seronegative. The CDR3 loop reads CATSVVDGRVYGYTF. The nucleotide sequence reads as follows: TGTGCCACCAGCGTGGTGGACGGCAGGGTCTATGGCTACACCTTC.